These T cell receptor beta chains were read from a single sample in a study of shared clonotypes between healthy human individuals. TCRdb's copy holds only in-frame clones and misses some; the assay was immunoSEQ multiplex PCR. The repertoire has 2.3 million or so clones, approximately 93% of them found once; the top ten carry 0.39%. The sequenced material came from naive CD4+ T cells from PBMCs. The receptor source for this set is a man aged 18 to 30 in good health. Some clones in this sample may be carry-over from other donors' samples. Both conserved end residues are part of each CDR3. Fields, in order: CDR3 DNA, CDR3 protein, V gene, J gene, D gene, clone size. The D gene is left open where the match is weak. Not all rows give a size; the values are once, few, many and, for expanded clones, a class.

TGCGCCAGCAGCTCTCAGGCGGCGAACACCGGGGAGCTGTTTTTT	CASSSQAANTGELFF	TRBV5-1	TRBJ2-2	-	-
TGTGCCAGCAGCTTGGTTGGGCAGCAAGAGACCCAGTACTTC	CASSLVGQQETQYF	TRBV5-6	TRBJ2-5	-	-
TGCGCCAGCAGCCTGATGGGCATTGAAGCTTTCTTT	CASSLMGIEAFF	TRBV5-1	TRBJ1-1	-	-
TGTGCCAGCAGCCAAGACGCGATTGGCGGCTACACCTTC	CASSQDAIGGYTF	TRBV4-2	TRBJ1-2	-	few
TGTGCCAGCAGTTCCTTGGGTAGCAATCAGCCCCAGCATTTT	CASSSLGSNQPQHF	TRBV6-6	TRBJ1-5	-	-
TGCGCCAGCAGCTTGGCTGTGGGGACCTCTGGAAACACCATATATTTT	CASSLAVGTSGNTIYF	TRBV5-1	TRBJ1-3	-	-
TGTGCCAGCAGCTTAGCGGGAGGGCCTATCGGGGAGCTGTTTTTT	CASSLAGGPIGELFF	TRBV5-4	TRBJ2-2	TRBD2	few
TGTGCCAGCAACTACCGGGGGGAGGCAGGGTCCTATGGCTACACCTTC	CASNYRGEAGSYGYTF	TRBV9	TRBJ1-2	-	-
TGTGCCAGCAGTTTTAGGAGAAATCAGCCCCAGCATTTT	CASSFRRNQPQHF	TRBV27	TRBJ1-5	-	-
TGCGCCAGCAGCTTGGCTTCGGGTCCTAATCAGCCCCAGCATTTT	CASSLASGPNQPQHF	TRBV5-1	TRBJ1-5	-	-
TGCAGCGTTTTGGGACAGGCGACCACCGAGCAGTACTTC	CSVLGQATTEQYF	TRBV29-1	TRBJ2-7	TRBD1	-
TGTGCCACCAGCAGAGTGTGGGTGGGAGGCCCGGTTTACGAGCAGTACTTC	CATSRVWVGGPVYEQYF	TRBV15	TRBJ2-7	-	-
TGTGCCAGCAGCCCCGGTTGGGGACTCAACACTGAAGCTTTCTTT	CASSPGWGLNTEAFF	TRBV9	TRBJ1-1	-	few
TGTGCCAGCAGTGAAATAGGGCTCACTGAAGCTTTCTTT	CASSEIGLTEAFF	TRBV2	TRBJ1-1	-	-
TGTGCCAGTAAGGCGGGGACCAAGACCCAGTACTTC	CASKAGTKTQYF	TRBV28	TRBJ2-5	-	-
TGTGCCAGCAGTTTATTCCCCTACGCAGGGAAAGGCGACAATGAGCAGTTCTTC	CASSLFPYAGKGDNEQFF	TRBV27	TRBJ2-1	-	once
TGTGCCAGCAGTGACCAGGGAAACACCATATATTTT	CASSDQGNTIYF	TRBV6-6	TRBJ1-3	-	-
TGTGCCAGCAGTTTAAGGACAGGCAGCGTCTGGACTAGCGGGAGGGCTAACGAGCAGTACTTC	CASSLRTGSVWTSGRANEQYF	TRBV27	TRBJ2-7	TRBD2	-
TGTGCCAGCAGTGAGAAGGCCAACAGGGGGACTGAAGCTTTCTTT	CASSEKANRGTEAFF	TRBV6-1	TRBJ1-1	TRBD1	-
TGCGCCAGCAGTCGGACAGGGGACACTGAAGCTTTCTTT	CASSRTGDTEAFF	TRBV5-1	TRBJ1-1	TRBD1	-
TGTGCCAGCAGTGAAGAGGGACGGAGATATGGCTACACCTTC	CASSEEGRRYGYTF	TRBV6-1	TRBJ1-2	-	once
TGTGCCAGCAGTTTTGATTTAGCGGGAGTGGGCTACAATGAGCAGTTCTTC	CASSFDLAGVGYNEQFF	TRBV28	TRBJ2-1	TRBD2	-
TGCAGCGTTGATCTAGCGGGAGCGCGGAATGAGCAGTTCTTC	CSVDLAGARNEQFF	TRBV29-1	TRBJ2-1	TRBD2	-
TGTGCCTGGAGTCGGGACAGAAGATACAATGAGCAGTTCTTC	CAWSRDRRYNEQFF	TRBV30	TRBJ2-1	TRBD1	-
TGTGCCAGCAGCCCCTTAGGAGATTTCGAGCAGTACTTC	CASSPLGDFEQYF	TRBV28	TRBJ2-7	-	-
TGTGCCAGCTCGCCCAACAGGGGGGAAGAGACCCAGTACTTC	CASSPNRGEETQYF	TRBV18	TRBJ2-5	TRBD1	-
TGTGCCAGCAGCTCCAGAATTAACACTGAAGCTTTCTTT	CASSSRINTEAFF	TRBV7-3	TRBJ1-1	-	-
TGTGCCAGCAGTTTTAAACGCGGGAGGGTTACCGGGGAGCTGTTTTTT	CASSFKRGRVTGELFF	TRBV28	TRBJ2-2	TRBD2	-
TGCGCCAGCAGCGGACAGGGGATTGTCGGGGAGCTGTTTTTT	CASSGQGIVGELFF	TRBV5-1	TRBJ2-2	TRBD1	-
TGTGCCAGTAGGAAGGGCACTGAAGCTTTCTTT	CASRKGTEAFF	TRBV19	TRBJ1-1	-	-
TGTGCCAGCAGAGTTGGGGAATCTAACTATGGCTACACCTTC	CASRVGESNYGYTF	TRBV28	TRBJ1-2	-	-
TGTGCCAGCAGCGGGGGACTAGCGGCCCAAGAGACCCAGTACTTC	CASSGGLAAQETQYF	TRBV5-4	TRBJ2-5	TRBD2	-
TGCGCCAGCAGCTTGGTGGGGACTAGCGGGATAGAGGTTACAGATACGCAGTATTTT	CASSLVGTSGIEVTDTQYF	TRBV5-1	TRBJ2-3	TRBD2	once
TGTGCCAGCAGCTTAGATTCGTCCTCCCCTGGAAACACCATATATTTT	CASSLDSSSPGNTIYF	TRBV7-2	TRBJ1-3	-	-
TGTGCCAGCAGCTCCGGACAGGGTGGAGAGACCCAGTACTTC	CASSSGQGGETQYF	TRBV11-3	TRBJ2-5	TRBD1	-
TGTGCCAGCAGTGAATGGTTACAGGGCGAGCAGTACTTC	CASSEWLQGEQYF	TRBV6-1	TRBJ2-7	-	once
TGCGCCAGCAGCACCACAGGGCCAGATACGCAGTATTTT	CASSTTGPDTQYF	TRBV5-1	TRBJ2-3	-	-
TGTGCCAGTAGTATGACTCCCACAGATACGCAGTATTTT	CASSMTPTDTQYF	TRBV19	TRBJ2-3	-	-
TGTGCCAGCAGCGTAGAGGTCGGGGGCGGAAGGGAGCAGTTCTTC	CASSVEVGGGREQFF	TRBV7-9	TRBJ2-1	-	-
TGTGCCAGCAGCTTAGGGACAGGGGGAAACTATGGCTACACCTTC	CASSLGTGGNYGYTF	TRBV7-9	TRBJ1-2	TRBD1	-
TGTGCCAGCAGCGTAGATCCGTACAGCTCCTACGAGCAGTACTTC	CASSVDPYSSYEQYF	TRBV9	TRBJ2-7	-	-
TGTGCCAGCAGCCTGCCCTACAATGAGCAGTTCTTC	CASSLPYNEQFF	TRBV5-6	TRBJ2-1	-	once
TGCAGTGCTAGGTGGGGCTGGCAGCAGTACTTC	CSARWGWQQYF	TRBV20-1	TRBJ2-7	-	-
TGTGCCACCAGCAGTTATAATCAGCCCCAGCATTTT	CATSSYNQPQHF	TRBV15	TRBJ1-5	-	-
TGTGCCAGCAGCCGCCGCGTGGTTGAGGGAGGCGAGCAGTTCTTC	CASSRRVVEGGEQFF	TRBV2	TRBJ2-1	-	-
TGTGCCAGCAGCTCAAGGACAGGGTCAGGAAACACCATATATTTT	CASSSRTGSGNTIYF	TRBV5-4	TRBJ1-3	TRBD1	-
TGTGCCAGTAGTATATCGGTGGGAGGTGACTCCTACAATGAGCAGTTCTTC	CASSISVGGDSYNEQFF	TRBV19	TRBJ2-1	-	few
TGTGCCAGCAGCCGGCCGGCCAATGAGCAGTTCTTC	CASSRPANEQFF	TRBV7-2	TRBJ2-1	-	-
TGTGCCATCAGTGAGTCGAGAACGTTTTCTCTGTTCTTC	CAISESRTFSLFF	TRBV10-3	TRBJ2-1	-	-
TGTGCCAGCAGTCTTCTAGCGGCCGATGACAATGAGCAGTTCTTC	CASSLLAADDNEQFF	TRBV27	TRBJ2-1	TRBD2	-
TGTGCCAGCAGCTTAAGGGTTAGCGGAAGGGATACGCAGTATTTT	CASSLRVSGRDTQYF	TRBV7-3	TRBJ2-3	-	-